The 7 T cell receptor beta chains below all came from one sample that was sequenced in a study of cytomegalovirus exposure and HLA in healthy donors. The primer mix had 60 Vbeta and 13 Jbeta primers. Profiling relied on immunoSEQ multiplex PCR, and the TCRdb table lists in-frame clones only, not all of them. Here the sample spans 200,000 to 250,000 clones, roughly 80% being singletons. The sample taken for sequencing was PBMCs. Receptor source: a man aged 50 to 60 in good health and CMV-seronegative.

The chain joins TRBV5-6 to TRBJ2-7; a possible D gene is TRBD2 (6 bases). The CDR3 sequence is 16 residues long. Trimming removed 4 bases from V and 2 bases from J, with 19 bases in between. The germline gives CDR1 SGHDT, CDR2 YYEEEE. In DNA form, the CDR3 reads TGTGCCAGCAGCCGTACACTATTAGCGGAGGCCTACGAGCAGTACTTC. It translates to CASSRTLLAEAYEQYF.

The chain employs TRBV7-9 and TRBJ2-7, with 9 positions matching TRBD1. CDR1 is SEHNR, CDR2 FQNEAQ, per germline (reference sequence). V lost 3 bases, J lost 4 bases, and 7 bases stayed unmatched. CDR3 length: 15 amino acids. In nucleotides, the CDR3 is TGTGCCAGCAGCTTGAGGGACAGGGACGAATACGAGCAGTACTTC. Translation: CASSLRDRDEYEQYF. Full variable domain (remainder filled in from reference TRBV7-9 and TRBJ2-7): DTGVSQNPRHKITKRGQNVTFRCDPISEHNRLYWYRQTLGQGPEFLTYFQNEAQLEKSRLLSDRFSAERPKGSFSTLEIQRTEQGDSAMYLCASSLRDRDEYEQYFGPGTRLTVT.

The J gene is TRBJ1-5, the V gene TRBV5-1, with D possibly matching TRBD1 (6 bases). The CDR3 spans 15 residues. Trimming took off 2 bases at V and 1 base at J, with 10 bases between the two ends. CDR1 is SGHRS and CDR2 is YFSETQ in the germline V gene. The CDR3 protein is CASSLQGGSNQPQHF. The CDR3 DNA reads TGCGCCAGCAGCTTACAGGGAGGGAGCAATCAGCCCCAGCATTTT.

The chain recombines TRBV2 with TRBJ2-7; 8 positions agree with TRBD1. The V gene end was trimmed by 6 bases and the J gene end by 4 bases; junction bases not matched to a gene: 2. The CDR3 loop spans 12 amino acids. The V gene's germline CDR1 is SNHLY and CDR2 FYNNEI. The CDR3 DNA sequence: TGTGCCAGCAGGAGGACAGGGTACGAGCAGTACTTC. This encodes CASRRTGYEQYF. Supplemented by reference TRBV2 and TRBJ2-7, the full variable domain reads EPEVTQTPSHQVTQMGQEVILRCVPISNHLYFYWYRQILGQKVEFLVSFYNNEISEKSEIFDDQFSVERPDGSNFTLKIRSTKLEDSAMYFCASRRTGYEQYFGPGTRLTVT.

This chain connects TRBV7-2 to TRBJ2-1; TRBD1 might be the D (7 bases). Germline values: CDR1 SGHTA, CDR2 FQGNSA. The CDR3 sequence is 16 residues long. V was cut by 4 bases and J by 4 bases, with 17 bases left in between. The CDR3 DNA reads TGTGCCAGCAGCTATTCAGGGGGGACCCGATACAATGAGCAGTTCTTC. Encoded protein: CASSYSGGTRYNEQFF.

The CDR3 DNA reads TGCGCCAGCAGCCAACGGACGGGACAAGAGACCCAGTACTTC. It codes for CASSQRTGQETQYF. V gene TRBV5-1 combines with J gene TRBJ2-5; possibly TRBD2 for D (5 bases). V shed 4 bases and J shed 2 bases, with 12 bases lying between them. Germline lookup yields CDR1 SGHRS and CDR2 YFSETQ. The CDR3 is 14 amino acids.

This clone appeared a single time. The J gene is TRBJ1-5, the V gene TRBV28; D unclear. The CDR3 is 15 residues long. V gave up 3 bases and J gave up 2 bases, with 11 bases separating them. Germline CDR1 MDHEN, CDR2 SYDVKM. CDR3 DNA: TGTGCCAGCAGTTTTTTCCCTCTAGGCAATCAGCCCCAGCATTTT. The encoded protein is CASSFFPLGNQPQHF. Complete variable domain (other parts from reference TRBV28 and TRBJ1-5): DVKVTQSSRYLVKRTGEKVFLECVQDMDHENMFWYRQDPGLGLRLIYFSYDVKMKEKGDIPEGYSVSREKKERFSLILESASTNQTSMYLCASSFFPLGNQPQHFGDGTRLSIL.